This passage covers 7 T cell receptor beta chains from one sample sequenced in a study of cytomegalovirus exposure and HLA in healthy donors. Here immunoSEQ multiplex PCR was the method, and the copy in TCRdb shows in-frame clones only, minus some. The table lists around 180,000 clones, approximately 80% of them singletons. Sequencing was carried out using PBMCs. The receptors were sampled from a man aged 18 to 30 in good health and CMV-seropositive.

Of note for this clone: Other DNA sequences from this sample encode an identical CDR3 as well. The CDR3 bases are TGTGCCAGCAGCTTAGCCCAGGGCCCCTACGAGCAGTACTTC. Its protein is CASSLAQGPYEQYF. The chain employs TRBV7-2 and TRBJ2-7; tentative D call: TRBD1 (5 bases). Germline lookup yields CDR1 SGHTA and CDR2 FQGNSA. The CDR3 runs to 14 residues. Trimming took off 0 bases at V and 2 bases at J, with 8 bases between the two ends. Full variable domain (rest looked up from reference TRBV7-2 and TRBJ2-7): GAGVSQSPSNKVTEKGKDVELRCDPISGHTALYWYRQSLGQGLEFLIYFQGNSAPDKSGLPSDRFSAERTGGSVSTLTIQRTQQEDSAVYLCASSLAQGPYEQYFGPGTRLTVT.

CDR3: CASGGLAEIYNEQFF. The CDR3 DNA reads as TGTGCCAGCGGGGGACTAGCGGAGATCTACAATGAGCAGTTCTTC. V and J are TRBV27 and TRBJ2-1; TRBD2 matches at 11 bases. After removal of 8 bases from V and 3 bases from J, the junction contained 6 bases not matched to a gene. The germline gives CDR1 MNHEY, CDR2 SMNVEV (reference sequence). This CDR3 comprises 15 residues.

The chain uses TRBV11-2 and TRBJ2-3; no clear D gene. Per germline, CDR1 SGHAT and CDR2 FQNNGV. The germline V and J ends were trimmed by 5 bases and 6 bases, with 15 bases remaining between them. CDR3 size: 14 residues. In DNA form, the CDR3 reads TGTGCCAGCAGCGAGCTTCCTACCCTTGATACGCAGTATTTT. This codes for CASSELPTLDTQYF.

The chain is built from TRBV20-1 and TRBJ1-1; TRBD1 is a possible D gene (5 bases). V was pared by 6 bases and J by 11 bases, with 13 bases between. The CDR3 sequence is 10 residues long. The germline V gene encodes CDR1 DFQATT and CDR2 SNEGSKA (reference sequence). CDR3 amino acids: CSAPMGRAFF. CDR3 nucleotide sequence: TGCAGTGCCCCGATGGGGCGCGCTTTCTTT.

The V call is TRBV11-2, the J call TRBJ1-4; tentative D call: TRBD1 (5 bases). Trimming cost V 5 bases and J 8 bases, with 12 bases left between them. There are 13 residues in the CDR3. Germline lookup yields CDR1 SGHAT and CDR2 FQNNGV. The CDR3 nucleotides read TGTGCCAGCAGCGCTACAGGTTACGAAAAACTGTTTTTT. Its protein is CASSATGYEKLFF.

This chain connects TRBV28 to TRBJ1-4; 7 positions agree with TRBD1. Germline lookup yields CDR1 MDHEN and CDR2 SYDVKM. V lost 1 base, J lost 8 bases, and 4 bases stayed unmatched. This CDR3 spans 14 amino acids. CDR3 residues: CASSLSVDREKLFF. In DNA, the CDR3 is TGTGCCAGCAGTTTATCGGTGGACAGGGAAAAACTGTTTTTT.

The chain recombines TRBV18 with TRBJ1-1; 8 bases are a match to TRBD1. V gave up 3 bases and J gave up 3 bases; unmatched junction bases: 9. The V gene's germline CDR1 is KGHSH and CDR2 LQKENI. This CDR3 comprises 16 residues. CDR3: CASSPRTGLGDTEAFF. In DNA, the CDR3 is TGTGCCAGCTCACCGAGGACAGGGCTCGGGGACACTGAAGCTTTCTTT.